These T cell receptor beta chains were read from a single sample in a study of CD8+ T cells in alopecia areata. The table came from immunoSEQ multiplex PCR; TCRdb's copy has only in-frame clones and leaves some out. The sample lists about 250,000 clones, around three fifths occurring once. Sequences were derived from CD4+ T cells sorted from blood, sampled around week 54, from a patient treated with tofacitinib. The receptors were sampled from a human donor with alopecia areata. Each CDR3 is given with its conserved first and last residue. A D gene is named only where the DNA matches it firmly. For some rows the clone size is stated as once, few or many, or as a class when expanded; others skip it.

d_gene	abundance	v_gene	j_gene	CDR3aa	CDR3nt
.	.	TRBV2	TRBJ2-1	CASRSGSYYNEQFF	TGTGCCAGCAGATCAGGGTCGTACTACAATGAGCAGTTCTTC
.	.	TRBV9	TRBJ1-2	CASSAARGYTF	TGTGCCAGCAGCGCCGCGCGCGGCTACACCTTC
.	few	TRBV6-6	TRBJ2-4	CASSYSPGIKEYIQYF	TGTGCCAGCAGTTACTCGCCGGGGATTAAGGAGTACATTCAGTACTTC
.	.	TRBV5-6	TRBJ1-1	CASSTWTGNTEAFF	TGTGCCAGCAGCACCTGGACCGGGAACACTGAAGCTTTCTTT
TRBD2	.	TRBV6-6	TRBJ2-5	CASTVIAGQGGETQYF	TGTGCCAGCACCGTAATAGCGGGGCAAGGCGGGGAGACCCAGTACTTC
TRBD2	.	TRBV18	TRBJ2-1	CASSPVPMAGAYNEQFF	TGTGCCAGCTCACCCGTCCCGATGGCGGGGGCCTACAATGAGCAGTTCTTC
.	.	TRBV19	TRBJ1-4	CASRGTPPTNEKLFF	TGTGCCAGTAGGGGGACTCCTCCAACTAATGAAAAACTGTTTTTT
TRBD1	few	TRBV4-2	TRBJ2-3	CASSQTPGGQGADTQYF	TGTGCCAGCAGCCAAACCCCGGGGGGACAGGGGGCAGATACGCAGTATTTT
.	.	TRBV5-6	TRBJ2-7	CASSLKVYGGGSQYF	TGTGCCAGCAGCTTGAAGGTTTATGGCGGTGGTTCGCAGTACTTC
.	.	TRBV4-1	TRBJ2-3	CASSQTDTQYF	TGCGCCAGCAGCCAGACAGATACGCAGTATTTT
.	.	TRBV7-2	TRBJ1-5	CASSSQVNQPQHF	TGTGCCAGCAGCTCCCAGGTAAATCAGCCCCAGCATTTT
.	.	TRBV19	TRBJ2-5	CASSIRAGQETQYF	TGTGCCAGTAGTATTAGGGCAGGACAAGAGACCCAGTACTTC
TRBD1	.	TRBV9	TRBJ1-1	CASSFRGQGNTEAFF	TGTGCCAGCAGCTTCCGGGGACAGGGGAACACTGAAGCTTTCTTT
TRBD1	.	TRBV29-1	TRBJ1-2	CSVTPRGQDSYGYTF	TGCAGCGTAACACCCCGGGGACAGGACTCCTATGGCTACACCTTC
.	.	TRBV2	TRBJ1-1	CASRGAPGTEAFF	TGTGCCAGCAGGGGGGCCCCAGGCACTGAAGCTTTCTTT
TRBD1	.	TRBV4-1	TRBJ1-6	CASSQVGQANSPLHF	TGCGCCAGCAGCCAAGTGGGACAGGCTAATTCACCCCTCCACTTT
TRBD1	.	TRBV23-1	TRBJ2-1	CASSPLLKGADEQFF	TGCGCCAGCAGTCCCCTCCTTAAGGGGGCAGATGAGCAGTTCTTC
TRBD2	few	TRBV5-4	TRBJ2-5	CASSAGTSGVQETQYF	TGTGCCAGCAGCGCCGGGACTAGCGGGGTACAAGAGACCCAGTACTTC
.	.	TRBV5-1	TRBJ2-7	CASSQPDRAGQYF	TGCGCCAGCAGCCAACCCGACAGAGCCGGGCAGTACTTC
.	few	TRBV2	TRBJ2-7	CASLDAYEQYF	TGTGCCAGCCTGGATGCCTACGAGCAGTACTTC
.	.	TRBV6-5	TRBJ2-7	CASSYGDEQYF	TGTGCCAGCAGTTATGGGGACGAGCAGTACTTC
TRBD1	.	TRBV2	TRBJ2-3	CASSVGTGVDTQYF	TGTGCCAGCAGCGTTGGGACAGGGGTCGATACGCAGTATTTT
.	.	TRBV20-1	TRBJ1-4	CSVENEKLFF	TGCAGTGTTGAGAATGAAAAACTGTTTTTT
TRBD1	.	TRBV15	TRBJ2-1	CATSINRGYEQFF	TGTGCCACCAGCATCAACAGGGGGTATGAGCAGTTCTTC
.	.	TRBV4-1	TRBJ1-1	CASSQVWTPMNTEAFF	TGCGCCAGCAGCCAAGTGTGGACCCCGATGAACACTGAAGCTTTCTTT
.	few	TRBV6-1	TRBJ2-4	CASGPDRLAKNIQYF	TGTGCCAGCGGACCGGACAGATTAGCCAAAAACATTCAGTACTTC
.	few	TRBV11-2	TRBJ2-3	CASSLADTQYF	TGTGCCAGCAGCTTAGCAGATACGCAGTATTTT
.	.	TRBV9	TRBJ2-7	CASSPRTDSYEQYF	TGTGCCAGCAGCCCGAGGACGGATTCCTACGAGCAGTACTTC
.	.	TRBV7-2	TRBJ2-1	CASSAYNNYNEQFF	TGTGCCAGCAGCGCGTATAATAACTACAATGAGCAGTTCTTC
TRBD1	.	TRBV29-1	TRBJ1-2	CSVEGGQGEHGYTF	TGCAGCGTTGAAGGCGGACAGGGGGAACATGGCTACACCTTC
.	.	TRBV30	TRBJ1-1	CAWNPTGEAFF	TGTGCCTGGAACCCCACAGGGGAAGCTTTCTTT
.	few	TRBV6-1	TRBJ1-1	CASSEAETGEAFF	TGTGCCAGCAGTGAAGCCGAGACGGGTGAAGCTTTCTTT
TRBD1	.	TRBV9	TRBJ1-6	CASSYRDRDNSPLHF	TGTGCCAGCAGCTACCGGGACAGGGATAATTCACCCCTCCACTTT
.	.	TRBV7-2	TRBJ2-7	CASSLGTAEQYF	TGTGCCAGCAGCTTAGGAACGGCGGAGCAGTACTTC
.	.	TRBV5-1	TRBJ1-1	CASKRGVQAFF	TGCGCCAGCAAGAGGGGGGTCCAAGCTTTCTTT
TRBD2	.	TRBV5-1	TRBJ2-5	CASSPAGERGYF	TGCGCCAGCAGCCCCGCGGGGGAGCGGGGCTACTTC
TRBD1	.	TRBV29-1	TRBJ1-2	CSETGSDGYTF	TGCAGCGAGACAGGGTCCGATGGCTACACCTTC
.	.	TRBV11-2	TRBJ2-7	CASSSPQPYLVEQYF	TGTGCCAGCAGCTCACCTCAGCCCTATCTAGTCGAGCAGTACTTC
.	few	TRBV5-6	TRBJ2-7	CASSVRETFHF	TGTGCCAGCAGCGTCCGGGAGACCTTCCACTTC
.	.	TRBV4-1	TRBJ1-5	CASSQWGLPSNQPQHF	TGCGCCAGCAGCCAGTGGGGACTTCCGAGCAATCAGCCCCAGCATTTT
.	.	TRBV30	TRBJ2-7	CAWSAAGFEQYF	TGTGCCTGGAGTGCGGCAGGGTTCGAGCAGTACTTC